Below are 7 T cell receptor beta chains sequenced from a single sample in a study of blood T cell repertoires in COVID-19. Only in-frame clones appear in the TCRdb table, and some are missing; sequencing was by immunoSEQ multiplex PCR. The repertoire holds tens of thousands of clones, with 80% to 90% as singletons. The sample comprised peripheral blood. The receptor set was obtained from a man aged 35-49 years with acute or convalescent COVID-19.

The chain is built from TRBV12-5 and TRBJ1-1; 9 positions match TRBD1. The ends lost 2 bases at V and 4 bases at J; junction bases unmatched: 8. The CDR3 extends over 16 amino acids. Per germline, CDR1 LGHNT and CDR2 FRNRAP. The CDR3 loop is CASGLTTGGASTEAFF. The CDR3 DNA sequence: TGTGCTAGTGGTTTGACCACAGGGGGCGCGTCCACTGAAGCTTTCTTT.

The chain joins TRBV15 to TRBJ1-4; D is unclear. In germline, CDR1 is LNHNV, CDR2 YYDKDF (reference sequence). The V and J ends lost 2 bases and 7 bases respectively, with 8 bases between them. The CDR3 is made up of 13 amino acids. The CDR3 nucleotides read TGTGCCACCAGCAGATCCGTCGGTGAAAAACTGTTTTTT. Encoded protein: CATSRSVGEKLFF.

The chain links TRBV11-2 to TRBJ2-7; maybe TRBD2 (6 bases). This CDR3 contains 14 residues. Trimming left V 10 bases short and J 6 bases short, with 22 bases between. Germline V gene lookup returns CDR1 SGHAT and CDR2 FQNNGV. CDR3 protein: CATMEGLQAGEQYF. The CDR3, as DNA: TGTGCCACTATGGAGGGACTGCAAGCTGGCGAGCAGTACTTC.

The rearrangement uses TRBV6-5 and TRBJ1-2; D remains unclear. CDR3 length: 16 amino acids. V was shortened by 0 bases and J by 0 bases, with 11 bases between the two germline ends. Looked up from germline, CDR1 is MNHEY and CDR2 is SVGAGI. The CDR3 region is CASSYSITATNYGYTF. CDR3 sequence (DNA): TGTGCCAGCAGTTACTCGATTACAGCAACTAACTATGGCTACACCTTC.

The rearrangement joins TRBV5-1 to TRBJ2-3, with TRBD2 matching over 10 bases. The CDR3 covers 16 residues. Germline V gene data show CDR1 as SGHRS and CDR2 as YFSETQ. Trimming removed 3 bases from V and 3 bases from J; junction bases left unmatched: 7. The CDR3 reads CASSWVASGGTDTQYF. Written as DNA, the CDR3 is TGCGCCAGCAGCTGGGTCGCTAGCGGGGGAACAGATACGCAGTATTTT.

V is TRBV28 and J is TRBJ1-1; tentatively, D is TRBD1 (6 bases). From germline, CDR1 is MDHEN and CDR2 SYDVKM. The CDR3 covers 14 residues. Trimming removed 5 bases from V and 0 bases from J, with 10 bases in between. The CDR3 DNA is TGTGCCAGCAGTGGGCAGGGGTTGAACACTGAAGCTTTCTTT. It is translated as CASSGQGLNTEAFF.

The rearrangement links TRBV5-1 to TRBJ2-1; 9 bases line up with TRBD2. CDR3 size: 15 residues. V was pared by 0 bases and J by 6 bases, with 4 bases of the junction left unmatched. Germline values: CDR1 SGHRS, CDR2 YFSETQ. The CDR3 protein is CASSLGGGASNEQFF. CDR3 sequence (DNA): TGCGCCAGCAGCTTGGGCGGGGGGGCATCCAATGAGCAGTTCTTC.